Here is one TCR beta chain with its context. The antigen remains unidentified. The data were obtained in a study of regulatory T cells in long-lasting Graves disease. Findings and caveats of the study: Favored usage of TRBV28, TRBJ1-2 and TRBJ2-5 was recorded in persistent disease.

Arm-PCR with iRepertoire HTBI primers amplified the CDR3 regions for these TCR beta libraries. TCRdb ran MiXCR on the multiplex PCR reads and lists one entry per CDR3 protein. This repertoire shows some 330,000 distinct CDR3 sequences, approximately 10% found once; its top ten account for approximately 17%. Deletions cut 8 bases from V and 0 bases from J, with 16 bases between. CDR1 is KGHDR, CDR2 SFDVKD, per germline. The CDR3 totals 15 residues. Noted time point: newly diagnosed GD, antithyroid drugs for less than 3 months. With RNA extracted from PBMCs as input, the TCR library was made. The same data also went into a second study, on T cells in Graves' hyperthyroidism and ophthalmopathy. As reported in that work: Patients aged 18 to 65 with hyperthyroidism were newly diagnosed, with duration under 2 months. The HTBI primer set served for first-round RT-PCR of the TCR CDR3.

The V and J genes are TRBV24-1 and TRBJ2-7, with a weak D call TRBD1 (6 bases). The input for sequencing was peripheral blood mononuclear cells (PBMCs), taken at new diagnosis, from a patient treated with antithyroid drugs. The receptor's source is a woman aged 18-29 years with Graves disease. The CDR3 DNA is TGTGCCACCATTATGGGGCAGGGGAGCTCCTACGAGCAGTACGTC. Protein product: CATIMGQGSSYEQYV.